This T cell receptor beta chain was sequenced during a study of Graves' ophthalmopathy and Graves' hyperthyroidism. TCR beta CDR3 amplification used RNA transcripts. Second-round multiplex PCR followed a first-round RT-PCR using HTBI primers. TCRdb reanalysed the multiplex PCR reads using MiXCR and keeps one entry per CDR3 protein. The sample lists approximately 1.2 million distinct CDR3 sequences, 35% to 45% occurring once. The V gene's germline CDR1 is SEHNR and CDR2 FQNEAQ (reference sequence). The CDR3 spans 14 residues. The V segment lost 6 bases and the J segment 2 bases; nucleotides outside the gene matches: 6.

The gene calls are TRBV7-9 and TRBJ2-7; 8 bases map to TRBD1. The source is an adult man with Graves' hyperthyroidism. Material: peripheral blood or thyroid tissue (not recorded which). The CDR3 loop reads CASSFPGQAYEQYF. The CDR3 region has the DNA TGTGCCAGCAGTTTCCCGGGACAGGCCTACGAGCAGTACTTC.